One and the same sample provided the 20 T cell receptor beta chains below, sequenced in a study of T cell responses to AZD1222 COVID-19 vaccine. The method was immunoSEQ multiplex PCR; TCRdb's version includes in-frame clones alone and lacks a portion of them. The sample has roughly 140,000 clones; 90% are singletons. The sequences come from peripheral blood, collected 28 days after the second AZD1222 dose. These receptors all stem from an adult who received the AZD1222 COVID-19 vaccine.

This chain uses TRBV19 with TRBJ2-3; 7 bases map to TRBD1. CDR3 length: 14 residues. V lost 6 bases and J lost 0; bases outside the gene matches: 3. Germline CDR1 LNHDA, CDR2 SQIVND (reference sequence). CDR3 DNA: TGTGCCAGTAGGCCGGGACAGAGCACAGATACGCAGTATTTT. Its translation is CASRPGQSTDTQYF.

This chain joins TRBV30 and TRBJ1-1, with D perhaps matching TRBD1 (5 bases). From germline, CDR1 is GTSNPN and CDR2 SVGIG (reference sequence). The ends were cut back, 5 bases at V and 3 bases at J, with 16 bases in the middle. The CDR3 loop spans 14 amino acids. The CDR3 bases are TGTGCCTGGGACAATGACAGCTGGGACACTGAAGCTTTCTTT. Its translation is CAWDNDSWDTEAFF.

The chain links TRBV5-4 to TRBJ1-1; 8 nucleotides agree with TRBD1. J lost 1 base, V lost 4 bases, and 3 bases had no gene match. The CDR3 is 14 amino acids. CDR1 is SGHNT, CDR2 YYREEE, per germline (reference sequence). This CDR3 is CASSGQGGNTEAFF. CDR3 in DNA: TGTGCCAGCAGCGGACAGGGAGGGAACACTGAAGCTTTCTTT.

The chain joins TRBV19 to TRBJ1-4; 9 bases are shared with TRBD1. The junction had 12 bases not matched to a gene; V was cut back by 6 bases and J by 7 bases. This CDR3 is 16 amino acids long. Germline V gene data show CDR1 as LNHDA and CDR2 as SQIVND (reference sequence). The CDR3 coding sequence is TGTGCCAGTAGCACCGGGACAGGGACGGGGAGTGAAAAACTGTTTTTT. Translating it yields CASSTGTGTGSEKLFF.

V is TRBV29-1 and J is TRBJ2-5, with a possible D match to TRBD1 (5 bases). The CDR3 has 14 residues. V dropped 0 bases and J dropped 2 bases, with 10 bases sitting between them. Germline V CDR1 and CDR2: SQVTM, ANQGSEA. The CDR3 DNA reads TGCAGCGTTGAAGATCGTAACAGGCAAGAGACCCAGTACTTC. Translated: CSVEDRNRQETQYF.

CDR3 amino acids: CASRNRVQPQHF. The CDR3, as DNA: TGTGCCAGCAGAAACAGGGTTCAGCCCCAGCATTTT. The chain uses TRBV28 and TRBJ1-5, with a tentative D call TRBD1 (6 bases). Between the trimmed V and J ends, which lost 6 bases and 6 bases, there was a span of 9 bases. The V gene's germline CDR1 is MDHEN and CDR2 SYDVKM. This CDR3 is built from 12 residues.

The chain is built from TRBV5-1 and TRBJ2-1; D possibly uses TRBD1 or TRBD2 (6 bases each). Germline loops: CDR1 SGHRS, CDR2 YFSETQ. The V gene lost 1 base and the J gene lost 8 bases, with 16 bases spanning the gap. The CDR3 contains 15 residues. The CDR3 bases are TGCGCCAGCAGCTTGTGGGGGGCGACGGGAGATGAGCAGTTCTTC. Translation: CASSLWGATGDEQFF.

CDR3 residues: CASNRDRERSEQFF. CDR3 nucleotides: TGTGCCAGCAACCGGGACAGGGAACGGAGTGAGCAGTTCTTC. The chain employs TRBV13 and TRBJ2-1; 9 bases match TRBD1. Germline V gene lookup returns CDR1 PRHDT and CDR2 FYEKMQ (reference sequence). CDR3 size: 14 residues. Trimming removed 7 bases from V and 9 bases from J; junction bases left unmatched: 10. The full variable domain, completed using reference TRBV13 and TRBJ2-1, is AAGVIQSPRHLIKEKRETATLKCYPIPRHDTVYWYQQGPGQDPQFLISFYEKMQSDKGSIPDRFSAQQFSDYHSELNMSSLELGDSALYFCASNRDRERSEQFFGPGTRLTVL.

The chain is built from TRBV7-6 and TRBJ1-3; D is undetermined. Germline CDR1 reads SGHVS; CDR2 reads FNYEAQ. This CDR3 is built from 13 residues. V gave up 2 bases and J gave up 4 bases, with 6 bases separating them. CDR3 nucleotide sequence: TGTGCCAGCAGCTTATCGGGCGGAAACACCATATATTTT. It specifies CASSLSGGNTIYF.

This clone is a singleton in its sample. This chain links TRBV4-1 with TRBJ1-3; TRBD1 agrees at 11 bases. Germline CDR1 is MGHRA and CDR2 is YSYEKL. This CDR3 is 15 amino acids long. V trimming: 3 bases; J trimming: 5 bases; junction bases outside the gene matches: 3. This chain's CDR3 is CASSQGQGGRNTIYF. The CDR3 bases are TGCGCCAGCAGCCAGGGACAGGGGGGTAGAAACACCATATATTTT.

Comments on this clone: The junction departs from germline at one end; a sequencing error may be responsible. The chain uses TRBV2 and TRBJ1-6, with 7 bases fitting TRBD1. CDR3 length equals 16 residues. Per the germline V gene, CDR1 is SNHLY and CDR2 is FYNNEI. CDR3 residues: CASREDRAAYNSPLHF. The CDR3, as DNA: TGTGCCAGCAGGGAAGACAGGGCCGCCTATAATTCACCCCTCCACTTT.

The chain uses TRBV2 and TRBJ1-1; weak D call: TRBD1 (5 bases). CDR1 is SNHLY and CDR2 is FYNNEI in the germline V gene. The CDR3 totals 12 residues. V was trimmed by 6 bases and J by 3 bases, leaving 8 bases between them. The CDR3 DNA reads TGTGCCAGCAGCAGGGAAGACACTGAAGCTTTCTTT. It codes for CASSREDTEAFF.

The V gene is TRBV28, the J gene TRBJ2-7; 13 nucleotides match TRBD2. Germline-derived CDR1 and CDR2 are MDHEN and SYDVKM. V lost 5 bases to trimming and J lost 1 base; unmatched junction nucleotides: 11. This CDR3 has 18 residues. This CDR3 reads CASSHLPGLAGPSYEQYF. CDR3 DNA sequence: TGTGCCAGCAGTCATCTCCCGGGACTAGCGGGGCCTTCCTACGAGCAGTACTTC.

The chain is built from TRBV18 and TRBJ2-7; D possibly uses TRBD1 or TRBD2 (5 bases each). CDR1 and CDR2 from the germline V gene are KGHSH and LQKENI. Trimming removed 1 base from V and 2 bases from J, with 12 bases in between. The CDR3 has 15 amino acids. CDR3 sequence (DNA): TGTGCCAGCTCACCACGATCCGGGGCGACCTACGAGCAGTACTTC. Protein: CASSPRSGATYEQYF.

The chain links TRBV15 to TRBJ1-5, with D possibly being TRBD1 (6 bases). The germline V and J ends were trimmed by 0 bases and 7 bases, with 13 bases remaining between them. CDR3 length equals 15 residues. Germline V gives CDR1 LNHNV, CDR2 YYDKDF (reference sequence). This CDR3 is CATSRDLQGAQPQHF. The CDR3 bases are TGTGCCACCAGCAGAGATCTACAGGGTGCCCAGCCCCAGCATTTT.

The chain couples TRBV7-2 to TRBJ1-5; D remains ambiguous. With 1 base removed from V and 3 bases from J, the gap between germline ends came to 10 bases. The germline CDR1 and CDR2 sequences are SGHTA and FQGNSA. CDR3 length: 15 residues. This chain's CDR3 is CASSLGVGFNQPQHF. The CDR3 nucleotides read TGTGCCAGCAGCTTAGGGGTGGGTTTCAATCAGCCCCAGCATTTT. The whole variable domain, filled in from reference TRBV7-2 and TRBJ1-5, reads GAGVSQSPSNKVTEKGKDVELRCDPISGHTALYWYRQSLGQGLEFLIYFQGNSAPDKSGLPSDRFSAERTGGSVSTLTIQRTQQEDSAVYLCASSLGVGFNQPQHFGDGTRLSIL.

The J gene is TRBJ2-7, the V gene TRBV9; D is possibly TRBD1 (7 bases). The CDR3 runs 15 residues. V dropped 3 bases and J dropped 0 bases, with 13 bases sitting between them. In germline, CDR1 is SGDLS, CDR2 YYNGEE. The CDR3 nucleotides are TGTGCCAGCAGCGCAAACAGGGGAGGCTCCTACGAGCAGTACTTC. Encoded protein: CASSANRGGSYEQYF.

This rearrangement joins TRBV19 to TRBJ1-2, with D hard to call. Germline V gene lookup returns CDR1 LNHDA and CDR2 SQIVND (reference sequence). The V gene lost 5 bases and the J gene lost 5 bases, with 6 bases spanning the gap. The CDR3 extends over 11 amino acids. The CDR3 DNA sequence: TGTGCCAGTAGTGGGTGGTATGGCTACACCTTC. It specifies CASSGWYGYTF. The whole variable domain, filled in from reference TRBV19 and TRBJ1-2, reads DGGITQSPKYLFRKEGQNVTLSCEQNLNHDAMYWYRQDPGQGLRLIYYSQIVNDFQKGDIAEGYSVSREKKESFPLTVTSAQKNPTAFYLCASSGWYGYTFGSGTRLTVV.

CDR3: CASSLRGLARETQYF. The CDR3 DNA follows: TGTGCCAGCAGTTTAAGGGGGTTGGCCCGAGAGACCCAGTACTTC. The chain is built from TRBV28 and TRBJ2-5; possibly TRBD1 for D (6 bases). The CDR3 runs to 15 residues. Germline V gene lookup returns CDR1 MDHEN and CDR2 SYDVKM. V lost 2 bases and J 4 bases, leaving 14 bases between the germline ends.

The CDR3 DNA reads TGTGCCAGCAGCTTAGTTGTTCCACAGGATGATTCACCCCTCCACTTT. It is translated as CASSLVVPQDDSPLHF. The chain combines TRBV7-2 with TRBJ1-6; D might be TRBD1 (5 bases). The CDR3 runs to 16 residues. V lost 1 base to trimming and J lost 8 bases, with 15 bases between them. Germline V gene lookup returns CDR1 SGHTA and CDR2 FQGNSA.